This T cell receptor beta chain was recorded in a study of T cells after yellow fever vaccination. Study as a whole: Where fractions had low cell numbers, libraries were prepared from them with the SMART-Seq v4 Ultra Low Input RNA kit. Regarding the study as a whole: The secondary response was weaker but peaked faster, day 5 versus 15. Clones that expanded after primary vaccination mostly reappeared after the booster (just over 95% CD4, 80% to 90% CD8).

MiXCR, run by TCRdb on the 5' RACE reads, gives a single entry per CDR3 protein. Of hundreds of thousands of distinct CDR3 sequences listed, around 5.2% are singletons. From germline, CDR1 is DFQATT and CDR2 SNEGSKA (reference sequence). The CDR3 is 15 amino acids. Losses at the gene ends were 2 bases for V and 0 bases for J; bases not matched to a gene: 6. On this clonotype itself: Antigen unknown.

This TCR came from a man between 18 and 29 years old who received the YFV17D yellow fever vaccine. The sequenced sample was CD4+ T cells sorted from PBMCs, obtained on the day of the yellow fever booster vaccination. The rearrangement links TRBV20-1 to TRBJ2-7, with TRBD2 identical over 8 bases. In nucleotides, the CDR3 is TGCAGTGCTAGAAGGGGCGGGGGGTTCTCCTACGAGCAGTACTTC. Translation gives CSARRGGGFSYEQYF.